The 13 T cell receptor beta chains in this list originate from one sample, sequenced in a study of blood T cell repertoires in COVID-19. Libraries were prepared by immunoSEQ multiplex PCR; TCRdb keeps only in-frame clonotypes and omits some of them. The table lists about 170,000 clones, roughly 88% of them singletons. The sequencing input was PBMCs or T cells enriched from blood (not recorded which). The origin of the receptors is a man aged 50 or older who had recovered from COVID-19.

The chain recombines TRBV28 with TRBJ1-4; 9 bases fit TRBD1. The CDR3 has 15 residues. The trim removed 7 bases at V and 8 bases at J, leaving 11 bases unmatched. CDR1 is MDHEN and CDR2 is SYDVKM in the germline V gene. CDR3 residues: CASTLKGTGNEKLFF. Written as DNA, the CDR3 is TGTGCCAGCACCCTTAAAGGGACAGGGAACGAAAAACTGTTTTTT. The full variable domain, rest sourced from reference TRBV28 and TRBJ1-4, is DVKVTQSSRYLVKRTGEKVFLECVQDMDHENMFWYRQDPGLGLRLIYFSYDVKMKEKGDIPEGYSVSREKKERFSLILESASTNQTSMYLCASTLKGTGNEKLFFGSGTQLSVL.

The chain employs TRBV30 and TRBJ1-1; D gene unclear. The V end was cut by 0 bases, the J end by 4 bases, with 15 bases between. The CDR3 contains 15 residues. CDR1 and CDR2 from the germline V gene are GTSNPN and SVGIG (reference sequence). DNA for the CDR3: TGTGCCTGGAGTGTACAGAGACCCTTCTCCACTGAAGCTTTCTTT. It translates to CAWSVQRPFSTEAFF. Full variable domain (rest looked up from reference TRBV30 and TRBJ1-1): SQTIHQWPATLVQPVGSPLSLECTVEGTSNPNLYWYRQAAGRGLQLLFYSVGIGQISSEVPQNLSASRPQDRQFILSSKKLLLSDSGFYLCAWSVQRPFSTEAFFGQGTRLTVV.

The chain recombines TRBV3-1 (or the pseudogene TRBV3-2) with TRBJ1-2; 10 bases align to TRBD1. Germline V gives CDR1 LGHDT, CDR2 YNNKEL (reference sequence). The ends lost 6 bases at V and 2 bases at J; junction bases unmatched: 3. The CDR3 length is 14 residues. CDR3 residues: CASRLTGGNYGYTF. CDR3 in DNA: TGTGCCAGCAGATTGACAGGGGGCAACTATGGCTACACCTTC.

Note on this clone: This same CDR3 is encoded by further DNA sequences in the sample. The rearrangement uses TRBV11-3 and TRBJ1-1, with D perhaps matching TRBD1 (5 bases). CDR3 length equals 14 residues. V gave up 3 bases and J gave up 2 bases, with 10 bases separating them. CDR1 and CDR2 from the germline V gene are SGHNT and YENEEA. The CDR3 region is CASSLGGPNTEAFF. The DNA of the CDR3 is TGTGCCAGCAGCTTGGGGGGTCCAAACACTGAAGCTTTCTTT.

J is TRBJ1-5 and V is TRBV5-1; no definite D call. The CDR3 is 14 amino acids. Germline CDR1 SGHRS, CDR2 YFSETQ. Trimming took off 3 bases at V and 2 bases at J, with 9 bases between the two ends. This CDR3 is CASSSGNGNQPQHF. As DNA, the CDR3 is TGCGCCAGCAGCTCCGGGAACGGCAATCAGCCCCAGCATTTT.

CDR3 amino acids: CASSDRAGTLNTGELFF. For the CDR3, the DNA is TGTGCCAGCAGTGATCGTGCGGGAACATTGAACACCGGGGAGCTGTTTTTT. The rearrangement links TRBV25-1 to TRBJ2-2; TRBD2 is a possible D gene (6 bases). Trimming took 3 bases from V and 1 from J, leaving 15 bases between them. Germline CDR1 MGHDK, CDR2 SYGVNS. The CDR3 is 17 residues long. The entire variable domain, with the rest obtained from reference TRBV25-1 and TRBJ2-2, is as follows: EADIYQTPRYLVIGTGKKITLECSQTMGHDKMYWYQQDPGMELHLIHYSYGVNSTEKGDLSSESTVSRIRTEHFPLTLESARPSHTSQYLCASSDRAGTLNTGELFFGEGSRLTVL.

Written as DNA, the CDR3 is TGTGCCAGCAGCCAAGGGCAGGGTAACGGAAACACCATATATTTT. Translating it yields CASSQGQGNGNTIYF. The chain recombines TRBV3-1 (or the pseudogene TRBV3-2) with TRBJ1-3, with D possibly matching TRBD1 (5 bases). Trimming stripped 1 base from V and 4 bases from J, with 11 bases between. Germline CDR1 is LGHDT and CDR2 is YNNKEL (reference sequence). The CDR3 extends over 15 amino acids.

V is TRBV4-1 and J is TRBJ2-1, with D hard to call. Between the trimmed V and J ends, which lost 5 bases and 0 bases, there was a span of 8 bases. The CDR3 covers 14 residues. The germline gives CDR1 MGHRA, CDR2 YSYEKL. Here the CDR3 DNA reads TGCGCCAGCAGCATAGATAGCTCCTACAATGAGCAGTTCTTC. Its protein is CASSIDSSYNEQFF.

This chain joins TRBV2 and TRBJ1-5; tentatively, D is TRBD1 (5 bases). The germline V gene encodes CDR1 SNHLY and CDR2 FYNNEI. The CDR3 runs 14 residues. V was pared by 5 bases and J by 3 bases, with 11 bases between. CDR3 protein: CASSPMGLNQPQHF. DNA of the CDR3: TGTGCCAGCAGTCCAATGGGACTCAATCAGCCCCAGCATTTT.

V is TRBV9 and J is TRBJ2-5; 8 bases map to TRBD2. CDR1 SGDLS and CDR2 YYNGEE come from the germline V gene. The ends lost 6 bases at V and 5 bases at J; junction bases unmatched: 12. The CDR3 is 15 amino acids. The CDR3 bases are TGTGCCAGCACCCCCGGGGGGGGCCAGCTGGAGACCCAGTACTTC. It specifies CASTPGGGQLETQYF. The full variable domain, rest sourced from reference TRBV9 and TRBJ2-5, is DSGVTQTPKHLITATGQRVTLRCSPRSGDLSVYWYQQSLDQGLQFLIQYYNGEERAKGNILERFSAQQFPDLHSELNLSSLELGDSALYFCASTPGGGQLETQYFGPGTRLLVL.

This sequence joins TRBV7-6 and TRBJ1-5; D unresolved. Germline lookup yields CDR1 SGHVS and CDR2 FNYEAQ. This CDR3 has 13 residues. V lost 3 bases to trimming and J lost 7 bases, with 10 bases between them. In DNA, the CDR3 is TGTGCCAGCAGCTTCCTCTCGGGACAGCCCCAGCATTTT. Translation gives CASSFLSGQPQHF.

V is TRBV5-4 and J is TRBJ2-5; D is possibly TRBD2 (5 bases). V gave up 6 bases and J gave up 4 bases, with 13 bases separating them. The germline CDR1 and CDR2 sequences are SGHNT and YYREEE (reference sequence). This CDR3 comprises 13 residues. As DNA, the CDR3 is TGTGCCAGCACCACTAGATCCGGAGAGACCCAGTACTTC. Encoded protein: CASTTRSGETQYF.

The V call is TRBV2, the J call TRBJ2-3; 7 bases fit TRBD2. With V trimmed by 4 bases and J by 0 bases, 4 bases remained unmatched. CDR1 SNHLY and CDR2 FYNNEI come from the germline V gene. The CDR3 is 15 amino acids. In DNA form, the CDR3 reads TGTGCCAGCAGTGTACTAGCGCCTAGCACAGATACGCAGTATTTT. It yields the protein CASSVLAPSTDTQYF. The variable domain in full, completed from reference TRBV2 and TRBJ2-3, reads EPEVTQTPSHQVTQMGQEVILRCVPISNHLYFYWYRQILGQKVEFLVSFYNNEISEKSEIFDDQFSVERPDGSNFTLKIRSTKLEDSAMYFCASSVLAPSTDTQYFGPGTRLTVL.